This entry lists 22 T cell receptor beta chains sequenced from one sample in a study of T cells in Graves' hyperthyroidism and ophthalmopathy. Authors of the study amplified TCR beta CDR3 regions from RNA transcripts. HTBI primers were employed in a first-round RT-PCR of the TCR CDR3. MiXCR, applied by TCRdb to the multiplex PCR reads, yields one record per CDR3 protein. Found here are more than 500,000 distinct CDR3 sequences, roughly 15% of them singletons; the top ten hold about 4.5%. The sample taken for sequencing was blood. The receptors stem from a woman aged 35 to 49 with Graves' ophthalmopathy.

This clonotype was recorded many times. This chain links TRBV6-1 with TRBJ1-5; D possibly corresponds to TRBD1 (6 bases). The CDR3 spans 18 residues. Germline values: CDR1 MNHNS, CDR2 SASEGT. V was clipped by 5 bases and J by 2 bases, with 22 bases between them. CDR3 loop: CASSKGWGGPLGNQPQHF. The CDR3 DNA reads TGTGCCAGCAGTAAGGGGTGGGGGGGCCCCTTGGGCAATCAGCCCCAGCATTTT.

This clonotype occurred many times. This rearrangement joins TRBV13 to TRBJ2-7; 9 positions agree with TRBD2. Trimming at V came to 7 bases and at J to 4 bases, leaving 14 bases not matched to a gene. Germline V gives CDR1 PRHDT, CDR2 FYEKMQ (reference sequence). The CDR3 runs 16 residues. Written as DNA, the CDR3 is TGTGCCAGCACCCCCCGGGCTAGTAGCGGGAGATACGAGCAGTACTTC. This codes for CASTPRASSGRYEQYF.

This clonotype has a count of ten or more. The chain combines TRBV28 with TRBJ1-3; D ambiguous. V shed 10 bases and J shed 0 bases, with 13 bases lying between them. The CDR3 extends over 14 amino acids. Germline CDR1 is MDHEN and CDR2 is SYDVKM. The CDR3, as DNA: TGTGCCACCTTTGGGCTGAGCTCTGGAAACACCATATATTTT. This codes for CATFGLSSGNTIYF.

There are many counts of this clonotype. V is TRBV15 and J is TRBJ1-5, with 9 bases identical to TRBD1. The CDR3 spans 16 residues. Per the germline V gene, CDR1 is LNHNV and CDR2 is YYDKDF (reference sequence). With V trimmed by 3 bases and J by 4 bases, 7 bases remained unmatched. The CDR3 DNA reads TGTGCCACCAGCAGGCTCTCCGGGACAGGGAATCAGCCCCAGCATTTT. This encodes CATSRLSGTGNQPQHF.

This clonotype appeared many times. The genes are TRBV24-1 and TRBJ1-5; D gene ambiguous. CDR1 KGHDR and CDR2 SFDVKD come from the germline V gene. The CDR3 covers 14 residues. V shed 4 bases and J shed 2 bases, with 8 bases lying between them. The CDR3 spells CATSEASRNQPQHF. CDR3 DNA: TGTGCCACCAGTGAAGCTTCGCGCAATCAGCCCCAGCATTTT.

This clonotype was seen ten or more times. The rearrangement links TRBV28 to TRBJ2-7; D not certain. Germline CDR1 MDHEN, CDR2 SYDVKM. This CDR3 has 12 amino acids. Trimming left V 6 bases short and J 3 bases short, with 9 bases between. In DNA, the CDR3 is TGTGCCAGCAGCCTTACATTCTACGAGCAGTACTTC. It specifies CASSLTFYEQYF.

In its sample, this clonotype was seen many times. CDR3 in DNA: TGTGCCAGCTCGGAAAGCGGGACCTACGAGCAGTACTTC. Translating it yields CASSESGTYEQYF. V is TRBV6-1 and J is TRBJ2-7; TRBD2 agrees at 7 bases. Germline trimming cut 8 bases from V and 2 bases from J; bases unmatched to any gene: 6. The length of the CDR3 is 13 residues. The germline gives CDR1 MNHNS, CDR2 SASEGT.

This clonotype has at least ten counts. A read error is possible here, since a much larger clone lies one base away. CDR3 sequence reads: CASSLVGGLAGSEQCF. In nucleotides, the CDR3 is TGTGCCAGCAGCTTAGTAGGGGGACTAGCGGGAAGCGAGCAGTGCTTC. This chain connects TRBV11-2 to TRBJ2-7; 13 nucleotides line up with TRBD2. This CDR3 is 16 amino acids long. The germline CDR1 and CDR2 sequences are SGHAT and FQNNGV.

This rearrangement joins TRBV11-2 to TRBJ1-5; 7 nucleotides align to TRBD1. This CDR3 comprises 18 residues. Trimming took 0 bases from V and 0 from J; bases not matched to a gene: 8. Germline V gene lookup returns CDR1 SGHAT and CDR2 FQNNGV. DNA of the CDR3: TGTGCCAGCAGCTTAGAAGGGACAGCCCATTATAGCAATCAGCCCCAGCATTTT. It is translated as CASSLEGTAHYSNQPQHF.

This clonotype appeared many times. The chain combines TRBV7-8 with TRBJ1-1, with D possibly TRBD1 on 5 matching bases. The CDR3 is made up of 15 amino acids. The germline V gene has CDR1 SGHVS and CDR2 FQNEAQ. With 5 bases removed from V and 5 bases from J, the gap between germline ends came to 18 bases. As DNA, the CDR3 is TGTGCCAGCAGCCCTGGGGCAGGGCGGGCTACTGAAGCTTTCTTT. Translated, it gives CASSPGAGRATEAFF.

The rearrangement links TRBV27 to TRBJ2-5, with 9 nucleotides matching TRBD1. Germline loops: CDR1 MNHEY, CDR2 SMNVEV (reference sequence). The V segment lost 1 base and the J segment 4 bases; nucleotides outside the gene matches: 4. This CDR3 region has 15 residues. The DNA of the CDR3 is TGTGCCAGCAGTTTATTCTGGACAGGGGCAGAGACCCAGTACTTC. Translated, it gives CASSLFWTGAETQYF.

In its sample, this clonotype was seen many times. The chain uses TRBV11-2 and TRBJ1-2; perhaps TRBD1 as D (5 bases). Looked up from germline, CDR1 is SGHAT and CDR2 is FQNNGV. This CDR3 contains 14 residues. The V and J ends lost 6 bases and 5 bases respectively, with 16 bases between them. The CDR3 coding sequence is TGTGCCAGCAGGAGGTGGCAGGGTGGTTATGGCTACACCTTC. It translates to CASRRWQGGYGYTF.

This clonotype was observed many times. This rearrangement joins TRBV28 to TRBJ2-4, with D uncertain. Trimming stripped 4 bases from V and 10 bases from J, with 20 bases between. Germline-derived CDR1 and CDR2 are MDHEN and SYDVKM. The CDR3 sequence is 15 residues long. DNA of the CDR3: TGTGCCAGCAGTTCCAGGATCCCAGGCCGGTGGATTCAGTACTTC. Protein sequence: CASSSRIPGRWIQYF.

CDR3 region: CASSSGEVRTQPQHF. CDR3 bases: TGTGCCAGCAGTTCCGGCGAGGTAAGGACGCAGCCCCAGCATTTT. This sequence joins TRBV12-3 or TRBV12-4 and TRBJ1-5; no reliable D call. The CDR3 is 15 residues long. V lost 4 bases and J 7 bases, leaving 17 bases between the germline ends.

This clonotype was recorded many times. For the CDR3, the DNA is TGTGCCAGCTCGAACCCCGCGGTGTCCTCTTGGGCTGGCGAGCAGTACTTC. Its protein is CASSNPAVSSWAGEQYF. This chain links TRBV28 with TRBJ2-7; D is undetermined. Germline CDR1 MDHEN, CDR2 SYDVKM. The CDR3 is 17 residues long. The ends were cut back, 8 bases at V and 6 bases at J, with 29 bases in the middle. Looking up the rest from reference TRBV28 and TRBJ2-7 gives the full variable domain: DVKVTQSSRYLVKRTGEKVFLECVQDMDHENMFWYRQDPGLGLRLIYFSYDVKMKEKGDIPEGYSVSREKKERFSLILESASTNQTSMYLCASSNPAVSSWAGEQYFGPGTRLTVT.

A few counts support this clonotype. The chain uses TRBV5-1 and TRBJ2-5; 9 nucleotides align to TRBD1. The CDR3 has 16 amino acids. V lost 4 bases, J lost 4 bases, and 11 bases stayed unmatched. In germline, CDR1 is SGHRS, CDR2 YFSETQ. The CDR3 sequence: CASSPGTGSDLETQYF. As DNA, the CDR3 is TGCGCCAGCAGCCCGGGGACAGGGTCGGATTTAGAGACCCAGTACTTC.

This clonotype was recorded at least ten times. The rearrangement joins TRBV6-1 to TRBJ2-6; D gene unclear. V lost 6 bases to trimming and J lost 4 bases, with 13 bases between them. Germline CDR1 MNHNS, CDR2 SASEGT. The CDR3 spans 15 residues. The CDR3 region has the DNA TGTGCCAGCAGGCCCCTCCACGGAGGGGCCAACGTCCTGACTTTC. Residues: CASRPLHGGANVLTF.

This clonotype was found many times. The V and J genes are TRBV18 and TRBJ1-1; D call uncertain. This CDR3 is 16 amino acids long. V lost 2 bases and J lost 0, with 13 bases in between. CDR1 and CDR2 (germline): KGHSH, LQKENI. CDR3: CASSPGSLTMNTEAFF. CDR3 in DNA: TGTGCCAGCTCACCAGGAAGCCTTACGATGAACACTGAAGCTTTCTTT.

This clonotype occurred many times. The chain recombines TRBV2 with TRBJ1-5; the match to TRBD1 covers 7 bases. Germline V gives CDR1 SNHLY, CDR2 FYNNEI. There are 14 residues in the CDR3. The V and J ends lost 8 bases and 0 bases, in that order; junction bases with no gene match: 4. This CDR3 is CASETGLSNQPQHF. In DNA form, the CDR3 reads TGTGCCAGCGAGACAGGGCTTAGCAATCAGCCCCAGCATTTT.

This clonotype came up many times. V usage is TRBV11-2 and J usage is TRBJ2-7, with TRBD2 as a possible D gene (5 bases). This CDR3 spans 17 amino acids. V shed 4 bases and J shed 9 bases, with 28 bases lying between them. Germline V lookup: CDR1 SGHAT, CDR2 FQNNGV. The DNA for the CDR3 is TGTGCCAGCAGCTCAACCCGGCTAGCAGCCTCCCAAGAGGGGCAGTACTTC. This sequence encodes CASSSTRLAASQEGQYF.

This clonotype was counted ten times or more. The rearrangement joins TRBV5-6 to TRBJ2-7, with D unclear. The V gene lost 4 bases and the J gene lost 6 bases, with 17 bases spanning the gap. This CDR3 region has 14 residues. Germline V lookup: CDR1 SGHDT, CDR2 YYEEEE. Here the CDR3 DNA reads TGTGCCAGCAGCCCGCCGAGCCTCGCAGGCGAGCAGTACTTC. This encodes CASSPPSLAGEQYF.

V and J are TRBV30 and TRBJ1-2; 9 bases match TRBD1. Per the germline V gene, CDR1 is GTSNPN and CDR2 is SVGIG (reference sequence). The CDR3 extends over 12 amino acids. The V segment lost 1 base and the J segment 8 bases; nucleotides outside the gene matches: 2. In DNA form, the CDR3 reads TGTGCCTGGAGTGACAGGGGGCGCGGCTACACCTTC. Translation: CAWSDRGRGYTF. The full variable domain, rest sourced from reference TRBV30 and TRBJ1-2, is SQTIHQWPATLVQPVGSPLSLECTVEGTSNPNLYWYRQAAGRGLQLLFYSVGIGQISSEVPQNLSASRPQDRQFILSSKKLLLSDSGFYLCAWSDRGRGYTFGSGTRLTVV.